The source of this T cell receptor (beta chain) is a study of cytomegalovirus exposure and HLA in healthy donors (dated by TCRdb to the late 2010s). Regarding the complete study: An earlier analysis of 587 of the donors reported 250 to 300 Gb of sequence data and 100 million to 140 million unique TCR beta sequences from 150 million to 200 million T cells. Donor age, sex, ethnicity and CMV serostatus were compiled together with the repertoire data. A handful of DR-DQ haplotypes were handled as single units for association and clustering because linkage in the cohort was strong. Of the 398 genotyped donors, 65% to 90% fell in the genetic ancestry cluster associated with self-reported Caucasian donors. A later analysis re-examined previously published TCR beta repertoires from about 670 donors and added high-resolution HLA genotyping to investigate patterns of TCR occurrence. The study combined high-throughput TCR immunosequencing, statistical association of individual TCRs with disease status, and machine learning to predict cytomegalovirus infection status. Both class I and class II loci were covered by HLA typing, at four-digit resolution. The number of typed donors differed by locus: about 620-630 for A, B, C, DRB1 and DQB1; roughly 510 for DQA1; 606 for DPA1; and roughly 450 for DPB1. An early release covering 500 to 750 HLA-typed donors comprised roughly 300 gigabases of sequencing data and 85 million or so unique TCR sequences. The T cell repertoires of 670 or so subjects were profiled by immunosequencing and related to cytomegalovirus serostatus. An earlier analysis of approximately 630 of the donors applied high-throughput TCR beta sequencing to assess whether each TCR beta V gene segment acted as functional or pseudogenic. Genome-wide SNP genotypes for about 65% of the roughly 670 donors were used in a later genetic analysis, which treated that subset as a discovery cohort. Along with the roughly 700-subject first cohort, a separate validation cohort of over a hundred different subjects was used. Across approximately 400 genotyped donors of the cohort, an average of about 250,000 unique TCR beta nucleotide sequences per donor were sequenced, and approximately 19% of those sequences were non-productive. All discovery cohort repertoires had been generated on a single sequencing platform. The aim of the study was to test whether cataloging public T cell receptors could identify signatures of past pathogen exposure. The later analysis used no new phenotypic data to find candidate immune exposures, relying instead on TCR beta sequences and their occurrence across donors. Overall study results and their limits: Strong co-occurrence of HLA alleles, especially DR and DQ, made assigning TCR associations to individual alleles difficult. The study listed 164 TCR beta chains as associated with cytomegalovirus. Seventeen rarely observed V segments, including chromosome 9 orphons, were excluded from the earlier analysis of a few hundred of the donors because counts were too low. According to a later analysis, TCR association rates differed among HLA loci, with DRB1 alleles showing the most associated TCRs and HLA-C alleles showing the fewest. It was suggested by the authors that the approach could potentially be generalized to other disease states and immunological phenotypes. In both the original and validation cohorts, the classifier was reported to diagnose cytomegalovirus status with high specificity and sensitivity. An earlier analysis of 587 of the donors showed that most TCR beta V segments appeared in productive rearrangements either about 87% or about 30% of the time, which broadly matched IMGT annotations. The cohort was sequenced for TCR beta chains only, and without alpha or paired-chain data the features that could be detected were limited. In vitro tests confirmed that three of the cytomegalovirus-associated TCR beta chains recognize cytomegalovirus antigens. The 87-base-pair reads could not distinguish some IMGT-functional V segments, including TRBV6-2 and TRBV6-3, so those segments were excluded. Correlated functional status among segregating V segments might be attributable to linkage disequilibrium, but an unknown experimental factor could not be ruled out. A later analysis found that most CMV-associated TCR beta chains appeared HLA-restricted, with HLA associations seemingly driven largely by CMV exposure. A later genetic analysis reported fewer N-insertions in productive TCRs among donors in an Asian-associated ancestry cluster than the roughly 650-donor mean. In a later analysis, several top co-occurrence clusters were reported to appear linked to parvovirus B19, influenza, CMV and Epstein-Barr virus. For the cohort, immune exposure information was limited to CMV serostatus. A further reported finding was that TCR beta sequences accurately predicted the HLA-A and HLA-B alleles for most subjects in the first cohort. HLA typing was unavailable for some donors at each locus, so association tests used only the typed subset. In a later analysis, some 18,000 TCR beta sequences were associated with specific HLA alleles at a false discovery rate of 0.05. A cluster of highly shared sequence variants was judged likely to be a technical artifact of the sequencing pipeline. The presence/absence analyses assumed that sequencing depth was roughly uniform across donors, and that assumption may not be true. Most TCR sequences were seen in very few donors, while some public TCRs were found in many individuals. An association between a missense DCLRE1C variant and V-gene and J-gene trimming of TCR beta chains was found in a later genetic analysis and replicated in an independent cohort. A later analysis found that HLA-associated TCR beta chains were more clonally expanded and had lower generation probabilities than equally common non-associated chains.

The V end gives up 1 base and the J end 4 bases, leaving 10 bases in the junction not matched to a gene. Its CDR3 holds 16 amino acids, cysteine through phenylalanine. CDR3 DNA is the only sequence kept; it has 48 bases, read in frame from the first base. In the germline V gene, CDR1 corresponds to ENHRY and CDR2 to SYGVKD. Library construction relied on the immunoSEQ multiplex PCR assay. A mixture of 60 forward primers for TCR Vbeta segments and 13 reverse primers for TCR Jbeta segments was used in the multiplex PCR. A multiplex PCR assay on genomic DNA amplified the CDR3 region of rearranged TCR beta genes. The amplified TCR beta libraries were sequenced on the Illumina HiSeq System as 87-base-pair reads. In the source study's methods: A later analysis counted about 82 million unique TCR beta chains across the 550 to 700 repertoires, and 9.5 million to 11 million of these chains were shared by at least two donors. Raw reads were error-corrected and collapsed into unique sequences with a nearest-neighbor algorithm that merged closely related sequences to remove PCR and sequencing errors. To assign V, D and J gene segments, CDR3 sequences were aligned to IMGT reference sequences. For a sequence to be retained, a match of at least six nucleotides to both a V gene segment and a J gene segment was required. Rearrangements were classified as productive when the CDR3 lacked stop codons and remained in frame with V and J, and all other rearrangements were classified as non-productive. CDR3 was defined by IMGT convention, running from the second conserved V-encoded cysteine to the conserved J-encoded phenylalanine. In an earlier analysis of approximately 500 of the donors, sequences lacking an unambiguous match to a single V gene segment were excluded. An earlier analysis of fewer than 650 of the donors classified V segments as functional when productive rearrangements were above 56.7% and as segregating when the standard deviation between donors was above 5%. A statistical classification framework was built to diagnose cytomegalovirus status from the catalog of TCR beta chain sequences. In a later analysis, TCR nucleotide sequences were compared against IMGT/GENE-DB human TR gene sequences so that V and J genes could be assigned. In a later analysis, CDR3 sequences and most-parsimonious VDJ recombination scenarios were assigned using the TCRdist pipeline. In a later analysis, each TCR beta chain was defined by its CDR3 amino acid sequence together with its V-gene family, and reads lacking a unique V-gene family were excluded. In a later analysis, fewer than 650 highly shared, low-generation-probability nucleotide sequences were removed to address suspected cross-contamination and a sequencing artifact. In a later analysis, a clonal expansion index was calculated for each public chain from normalized within-repertoire ranks of inferred template counts. Generation probabilities in a later analysis came from a VDJ recombination model fitted to out-of-frame rearrangements, and those results were checked against IGoR. A later analysis scored TCR-TCR, TCR-HLA and TCR-CMV co-occurrence with hypergeometric tests, applying a repertoire-size bias correction to TCR pairs. To estimate false discovery rates, a later analysis permuted the HLA or CMV assignments 20 times. In a later analysis, co-occurring TCRs were grouped using DBSCAN, and TCRdist sequence similarity was added for clustering within HLA-allele-positive subsets. Co-occurrence clustering excluded repertoires with fewer than 30,000 or more than 120,000 public chains, plus five with anomalous nucleotide sharing. TCRdb mirrors the immuneACCESS table, restricted to in-frame sequences. Some clones are absent from its copies; in checked studies, under half trace to an unresolved V gene, and the reason for the others is unknown. V, J and clone size derive from that table, while D and trimming were established from the DNA sequence. The sample contains about 140,000 clones, just under 85% of them found a single time. In total, the top ten clones hold 1.9% of the sample.

The cohort consisted of more than 650 healthy bone marrow donors. All cohort members were sampled while nominally healthy, although unrecorded immune exposures were likely present. The donor was CMV seronegative and was included in the group of under 450 seronegative cohort members. Each donor provided a peripheral blood sample, and peripheral blood mononuclear cells were used for TCR beta sequencing. The Qiagen DNeasy Blood Extraction Kit was used to extract genomic DNA from the blood cell samples. A single count supports this clone. Its antigen specificity is not known. No base-level quality is on record; no much larger clone is a single base apart.

This TCR was recovered from a woman aged 40 to 55 in good health and CMV-seronegative. Sequencing used PBMCs. The rearranged chain carries TRBV10-3 and TRBJ2-7; 7 of the junction bases match TRBD2. The nucleotide sequence reads TGTGCCATCAGTGAGTTGGGGGGGAGTGGGGCTTACGAGCAGTACTTC. Its coded protein is CAISELGGSGAYEQYF.